This passage covers 4 T cell receptor beta chains from one sample sequenced in a study of ipilimumab plus nivolumab after autologous stem cell transplantation. The method was immunoSEQ multiplex PCR; TCRdb's version includes in-frame clones alone and lacks a portion of them. Of roughly 43,000 clones in the sample, nearly 90% are singletons; the top ten hold around 0.86%. The input for sequencing was PBMCs, taken in a trial of ipilimumab plus nivolumab as post-transplant consolidation. The receptors come from a male donor with multiple myeloma.

The chain recombines TRBV27 with TRBJ2-6, with D unclear. The CDR3 spans 16 residues. V shed 2 bases and J shed 5 bases, with 13 bases lying between them. Germline V gene lookup returns CDR1 MNHEY and CDR2 SMNVEV (reference sequence). CDR3 sequence (DNA): TGTGCCAGCAGTTTAGCGAGAGGAAGGCGGGCCAACGTCCTGACTTTC. It yields the protein CASSLARGRRANVLTF.

This clone was observed a few times. The V and J genes are TRBV18 and TRBJ1-1; 8 positions agree with TRBD1. The V gene's germline CDR1 is KGHSH and CDR2 LQKENI. The CDR3 is 16 amino acids. The trim removed 4 bases at V and 0 bases at J, leaving 7 bases unmatched. CDR3 DNA sequence: TGTGCCAGCTCACAAACAGGGGGGCGGGTGAACACTGAAGCTTTCTTT. Translation: CASSQTGGRVNTEAFF.

Within the sample, this clone is medium-sized. CDR3 in DNA: TGTGCCAGTTTTAGTCCCGGGGGTAGCACAGATACGCAGTATTTT. As protein: CASFSPGGSTDTQYF. V and J are TRBV27 and TRBJ2-3, with a possible D match to TRBD2 (6 bases). CDR3 length: 15 residues. Germline CDR1 MNHEY, CDR2 SMNVEV (reference sequence). Trimming left V 9 bases short and J 0 bases short, with 16 bases between.

The chain links TRBV11-2 to TRBJ2-5; 14 nucleotides match TRBD2. This CDR3 is 17 amino acids long. Unmatched junction bases numbered 5, after V lost 5 bases and J lost 0 bases. Looked up from germline, CDR1 is SGHAT and CDR2 is FQNNGV. The CDR3 region is CASSPRLAGGNQETQYF. The CDR3 bases are TGTGCCAGCAGCCCTCGACTAGCGGGAGGGAACCAAGAGACCCAGTACTTC. The complete variable domain, with remaining parts taken from reference TRBV11-2 and TRBJ2-5, reads EAGVAQSPRYKIIEKRQSVAFWCNPISGHATLYWYQQILGQGPKLLIQFQNNGVVDDSQLPKDRFSAERLKGVDSTLKIQPAKLEDSAVYLCASSPRLAGGNQETQYFGPGTRLLVL.